This T cell receptor (beta chain) was sequenced for a study of cytomegalovirus exposure and HLA in healthy donors. CDR1 and CDR2 from the germline V gene are MDHEN and SYDVKM. CDR3 length: 14 residues. V was trimmed by 5 bases and J by 4 bases, leaving 12 bases between them. In the PCR, 60 Vbeta and 13 Jbeta primers were used. Clones were read by immunoSEQ multiplex PCR, and TCRdb kept only the in-frame ones, dropping some. The table lists about 87,000 clones, with roughly 15% in the top ten. Sequenced material: PBMCs. The TCR sequence derives from a man in his forties or fifties in good health and CMV-seropositive. The chain links TRBV28 to TRBJ1-3, with D possibly TRBD1 on 6 matching bases. The CDR3 loop reads CASSIRGRGNTIYF. The CDR3 DNA is TGTGCCAGCAGTATCAGGGGTCGGGGAAACACCATATATTTT.